This T cell receptor beta chain is from a study of T-cell reconstitution after alpha-beta-depleted transplantation in children. Germline V lookup: CDR1 SGHAT, CDR2 FQNNGV. V was clipped by 2 bases and J by 0 bases; unmatched bases: 8. This CDR3 region has 17 residues. Many counts were recorded for this clonotype. Unique molecular identifiers were incorporated during preparation of the TCRbeta library. TCRdb reanalysed the PCR reads using MiXCR and keeps one entry per CDR3 protein. Of about 610,000 distinct CDR3 sequences detected, 10% to 13% appear once; the ten largest clones hold approximately 4.1%.

The receptor comes from a human donor who donated a stem cell graft to a child with acute myeloid leukemia. The V gene is TRBV11-2, the J gene TRBJ2-3, with 7 bases identical to TRBD2. The specimen was PBMCs from the stem cell graft donor, collected from the stem cell graft. Here the CDR3 DNA reads TGTGCCAGCAGCTTACTCCTTCTAGCGGTTAGCACAGATACGCAGTATTTT. It yields the protein CASSLLLLAVSTDTQYF. Supplemented by reference TRBV11-2 and TRBJ2-3, the full variable domain reads EAGVAQSPRYKIIEKRQSVAFWCNPISGHATLYWYQQILGQGPKLLIQFQNNGVVDDSQLPKDRFSAERLKGVDSTLKIQPAKLEDSAVYLCASSLLLLAVSTDTQYFGPGTRLTVL.